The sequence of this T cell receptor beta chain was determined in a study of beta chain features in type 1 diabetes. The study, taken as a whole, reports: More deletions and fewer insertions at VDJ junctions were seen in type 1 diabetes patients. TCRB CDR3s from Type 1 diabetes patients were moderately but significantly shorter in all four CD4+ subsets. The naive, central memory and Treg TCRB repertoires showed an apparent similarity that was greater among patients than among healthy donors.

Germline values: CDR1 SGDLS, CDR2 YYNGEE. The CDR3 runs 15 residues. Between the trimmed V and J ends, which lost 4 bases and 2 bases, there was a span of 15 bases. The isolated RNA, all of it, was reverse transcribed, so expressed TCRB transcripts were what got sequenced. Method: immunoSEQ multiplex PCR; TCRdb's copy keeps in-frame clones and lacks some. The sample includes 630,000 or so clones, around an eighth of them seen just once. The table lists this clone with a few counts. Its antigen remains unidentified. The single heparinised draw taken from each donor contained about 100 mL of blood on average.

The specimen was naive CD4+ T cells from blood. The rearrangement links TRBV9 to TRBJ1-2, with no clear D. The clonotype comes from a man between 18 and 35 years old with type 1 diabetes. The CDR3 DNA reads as TGTGCCAGCAGCCTCTCGCCAGAGACGAACTATGGCTACACCTTC. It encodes CASSLSPETNYGYTF.